The 5 T cell receptor beta chains listed next were all sequenced from one sample in a study of blood T cell repertoires in COVID-19. The repertoire was sequenced with immunoSEQ multiplex PCR; TCRdb's copy has only in-frame clones and lacks some. The sample lists under 200,000 clones, more than 85% occurring once. The specimen was PBMCs or T cells enriched from blood (not recorded which). The receptors were sampled from a woman aged 45-65 years who had recovered from COVID-19.

V is TRBV6-2 or TRBV6-3 and J is TRBJ2-5; possible D gene TRBD1, 6 bases. This CDR3 region has 16 residues. V lost 5 bases, J lost 2 bases, and 18 bases lay in between. CDR1 and CDR2 (germline): MNHEY, SVGEGT. The CDR3 loop reads CASSLVRGVGQETQYF. Written as DNA, the CDR3 is TGTGCCAGCAGTCTCGTCAGGGGAGTCGGGCAAGAGACCCAGTACTTC.

The CDR3 nucleotides are TGTGCCACCAGCAGAACTAGCGGGAGGGAAGAGACCCAGTACTTC. Amino acid sequence: CATSRTSGREETQYF. The chain carries TRBV15 and TRBJ2-5; 13 nucleotides match TRBD2. Trimming took 2 bases from V and 3 from J; bases not matched to a gene: 0. The CDR3 spans 15 residues. Germline V lookup: CDR1 LNHNV, CDR2 YYDKDF (reference sequence).

The chain uses TRBV19 and TRBJ1-5; 9 nucleotides align to TRBD1. V dropped 4 bases and J dropped 4; count of bases not matched to a gene: 11. Germline V CDR1 and CDR2: LNHDA, SQIVND (reference sequence). The CDR3 covers 17 residues. CDR3 region: CASSTLGQGSGNQPQHF. The CDR3, as DNA: TGTGCCAGTAGTACCCTGGGACAGGGAAGTGGAAATCAGCCCCAGCATTTT.

The sample holds one count of this clone. V and J are TRBV29-1 and TRBJ1-2, with D uncertain. V lost 4 bases and J lost 8, with 14 bases in between. This CDR3 is 12 amino acids long. CDR1 is SQVTM, CDR2 ANQGSEA, per germline. CDR3 residues: CSVGRGRGGYTF. CDR3 bases: TGCAGCGTTGGGAGAGGGAGAGGCGGCTACACCTTC.

V usage is TRBV6-1 and J usage is TRBJ1-4, with 7 bases lining up with TRBD1. J was trimmed by 5 bases and V by 4 bases; bases with no gene match: 10. Germline values: CDR1 MNHNS, CDR2 SASEGT. This CDR3 is 16 amino acids long. Here the CDR3 DNA reads TGTGCCAGCAGTGCCCTAAGACAGGGCAAAAATGAAAAACTGTTTTTT. It yields the protein CASSALRQGKNEKLFF.